The rows below give T cell receptor beta chains drawn from one sample of a study of blood T cell repertoires in COVID-19. Libraries were prepared by immunoSEQ multiplex PCR; TCRdb keeps only in-frame clonotypes and omits some of them. The table records around 240,000 clones, roughly 81% of them present only once. Material: peripheral blood. The source of these receptors is a man aged 35 to 55 with acute or convalescent COVID-19. Both conserved end residues are part of each CDR3. The order of the fields is clone size, J gene, V gene, D gene, CDR3 DNA, CDR3 protein. D genes are given only for firm matches. For some rows the clone size is stated as once, few or many, or as a class when expanded; others skip it.

few,TRBJ1-2,TRBV12-3/TRBV12-4,.,TGTGCCAGCAGCCCGCAAGCCGGCTATGGCTACACCTTC,CASSPQAGYGYTF
.,TRBJ2-7,TRBV7-9,.,TGTGCCAGCAGCGCACAGGCGAACTACGAGCAGTACTTC,CASSAQANYEQYF
.,TRBJ2-7,TRBV27,.,TGTGCCAGCAGGGACGACAGGCCCCCCTACGAGCAGTACTTC,CASRDDRPPYEQYF
once,TRBJ1-5,TRBV11-2,.,TGTGCCAGCAGCTTTGCGGGAAATCAGCCCCAGCATTTT,CASSFAGNQPQHF
.,TRBJ2-3,TRBV6-2/TRBV6-3,.,TGTGCCAGCAGCCAGGGGTCGGCGGATACGCAGTATTTT,CASSQGSADTQYF
.,TRBJ1-5,TRBV30,.,TGTGCCTGGAGTCGAAGCGGGGGCCGGAGCAATCAGCCCCAGCATTTT,CAWSRSGGRSNQPQHF
.,TRBJ2-2,TRBV3-1/TRBV3-2,.,TGTGCCAGCAGCCAAGGACTAGGGGACACCGGGGAGCTGTTTTTT,CASSQGLGDTGELFF
once,TRBJ1-3,TRBV28,.,TGTGCCAGCAGTTCAGTGACAAGTGGAGGAAACACCATATATTTT,CASSSVTSGGNTIYF
few,TRBJ2-1,TRBV9,TRBD2,TGTGCCATCGCAACAAGGGAGGGCAATGAGCAGTTCTTC,CAIATREGNEQFF
.,TRBJ2-3,TRBV10-2,TRBD2,TGCGCCAGCAGTGTAGCGGGGGCCTCAGATACGCAGTATTTT,CASSVAGASDTQYF
.,TRBJ2-1,TRBV24-1,TRBD2,TGTGCCACCAGTGATAGCGGCGGGGGTAGCTCCTACAATGAGCAGTTCTTC,CATSDSGGGSSYNEQFF
.,TRBJ1-1,TRBV3-1/TRBV3-2,TRBD1,TGTGCCAGCAGCCAAAGGGGACAGGCGAACACTGAAGCTTTCTTT,CASSQRGQANTEAFF
.,TRBJ2-5,TRBV4-1,.,TGCGCCAGCAGCCCCCCGGGGGGCTCTCCGCAGGAGACCCAGTACTTC,CASSPPGGSPQETQYF
.,TRBJ1-2,TRBV18,TRBD1,TGTGCCAGCTCACCTCAAAGAAGGGACAGCTATGGCTACACCTTC,CASSPQRRDSYGYTF
.,TRBJ1-3,TRBV7-5,.,TGTGCCAGAAGCTTAGGTTCGTGGCAGTTCCCCGGAAACACCATATATTTT,CARSLGSWQFPGNTIYF
.,TRBJ1-6,TRBV11-2,TRBD1,TGTGCCAGCAGCTTAGCAGGGGGCGGTAATTCACCCCTCCACTTT,CASSLAGGGNSPLHF
.,TRBJ2-1,TRBV18,TRBD2,TGTGCCAGCTCACCTCTGGGACTATCATACAATGAGCAGTTCTTC,CASSPLGLSYNEQFF
.,TRBJ1-5,TRBV18,TRBD1,TGTGCCAGCTCACCTAACTTATTACAGGGGCTGCCCCAGCATTTT,CASSPNLLQGLPQHF
.,TRBJ1-4,TRBV7-8,TRBD1,TGTGCCAGCAGCTTACGGGACAGGCCAGCAACTAATGAAAAACTGTTTTTT,CASSLRDRPATNEKLFF
.,TRBJ1-5,TRBV6-2/TRBV6-3,.,TGTGCCAGCAGTTGGACAGCTAGCAATCAGCCCCAGCATTTT,CASSWTASNQPQHF
.,TRBJ1-2,TRBV6-5,TRBD1,TGTGCCAGCAGTTACAGGGACAGGGGGCACTATGGCTACACCTTC,CASSYRDRGHYGYTF
.,TRBJ1-1,TRBV21-1,.,TGTGCCAGCAGCGCCAGGGTAGGTGTCACTGAAGCTTTCTTT,CASSARVGVTEAFF
few,TRBJ1-2,TRBV7-9,.,TGTGCCAGCAGCTTAGAGTACAGTTCGGGGGGCTACACCTTC,CASSLEYSSGGYTF
.,TRBJ2-4,TRBV2,.,TGTGCCAGCAGTGAACCGGGCATTCAGTACTTC,CASSEPGIQYF
.,TRBJ1-1,TRBV19,TRBD1,TGTGCCAGTAGTCCCGGGACAGGGGAAATTCAGAAAGCTTTCTTT,CASSPGTGEIQKAFF
few,TRBJ1-1,TRBV5-4,TRBD1,TGTGCCAGCAGCCAGACAGGGGGCCGCACTGAAGCTTTCTTT,CASSQTGGRTEAFF
.,TRBJ2-1,TRBV29-1,TRBD2,TGCAGCGTTTCACGGACTAGCGGGGGAAATGAGCAGTTCTTC,CSVSRTSGGNEQFF
few,TRBJ2-2,TRBV6-5,.,TGTGCCAGCAGCCGGGATCTCACCGGGGAGCTGTTTTTT,CASSRDLTGELFF
.,TRBJ1-2,TRBV3-1/TRBV3-2,TRBD1,TGTGCCAGCAGCTATTTGGACAGGGGAGGAAATGGCTACACCTTC,CASSYLDRGGNGYTF
.,TRBJ1-2,TRBV6-4,.,TGTGCCAGCAGTGACTCCCCAGGGTTGGGCGGCTACACCTTC,CASSDSPGLGGYTF
once,TRBJ1-4,TRBV13,TRBD1,TGTGCCAGCAGCTCGCGGGACAGGGGGCAGGCAACTAATGAAAAACTGTTTTTT,CASSSRDRGQATNEKLFF
once,TRBJ1-1,TRBV30,TRBD1,TGTGCCTGGACCAAGAAGGGACAGGGAAACACTGAAGCTTTCTTT,CAWTKKGQGNTEAFF
.,TRBJ1-4,TRBV6-1,TRBD1,TGTGCCAGCAGTGAACAGGGGGGAACTAATGAAAAACTGTTTTTT,CASSEQGGTNEKLFF
few,TRBJ2-1,TRBV13,.,TGTGCCAGCAGCTGGGGGGGCCGGGATGAGCAGTTCTTC,CASSWGGRDEQFF
.,TRBJ1-4,TRBV30,.,TGTGCCTGGAGTAGAGGAGGAGAGGAAGAAAAACTGTTTTTT,CAWSRGGEEEKLFF
.,TRBJ1-2,TRBV6-6,.,TGTGCCAGCAGTTACGGGCAGGGCGCCTCCCGCGGCTACACCTTC,CASSYGQGASRGYTF
few,TRBJ1-3,TRBV21-1,.,TGTGCCAGCAGCCAGAAACAGGTGAGCGGAAACACCATATATTTT,CASSQKQVSGNTIYF
few,TRBJ2-1,TRBV7-9,.,TGTGCCAGCAGCCACCGCAGGGGTCCCCAGGATGAGCAGTTCTTC,CASSHRRGPQDEQFF
once,TRBJ1-4,TRBV6-2/TRBV6-3,.,TGTGCCAGCAGTTCCCGACAGCGGGACGCGGAAAAACTGTTTTTT,CASSSRQRDAEKLFF
.,TRBJ1-1,TRBV3-1/TRBV3-2,.,TGTGCCAGCAGCCACTACCACGAAGCTTTCTTT,CASSHYHEAFF
.,TRBJ2-5,TRBV5-1,TRBD2,TGCGCCAGCAGCTTGGCCCTAGCGGGGGGGCAGGAGGAAGAGACCCAGTACTTC,CASSLALAGGQEEETQYF
.,TRBJ1-5,TRBV15,.,TGTGCCACTGCCGTGGGGGGATATCAGCCCCAGCATTTT,CATAVGGYQPQHF
.,TRBJ1-1,TRBV13,.,TGTGCCAGCAGTTCCCAGGGCCTTGAAGCTTTCTTT,CASSSQGLEAFF
.,TRBJ2-2,TRBV5-1,TRBD1,TGCGCCAGCAGCTTGGAGGGGGCGGACACCGGGGAGCTGTTTTTT,CASSLEGADTGELFF
.,TRBJ2-7,TRBV5-6,.,TGTGCCAGCAGCTTGTCGGTCCTCCACCACGAGCAGTACTTC,CASSLSVLHHEQYF
.,TRBJ1-4,TRBV6-5,.,TGTGCCAGCAGTCGCGGGGGGTCTACAAATGAAAAACTGTTTTTT,CASSRGGSTNEKLFF
.,TRBJ1-4,TRBV5-1,TRBD1,TGCGCCAGCAGCCTTGGGACACAGGGGGAAAAACTGTTTTTT,CASSLGTQGEKLFF
.,TRBJ2-5,TRBV7-9,.,TGTGCCAGCAGCCCCAGCAGGGTGGAGACCCAGTACTTC,CASSPSRVETQYF
.,TRBJ1-2,TRBV28,TRBD1,TGTGCCAGCAGTTTTGGAACAGGGGGTAAATTGAGCGGCTACACCTTC,CASSFGTGGKLSGYTF
.,TRBJ1-2,TRBV13,TRBD1,TGTGCCAGCAGCAACCGGGACAGGGGGCTTGGCTACACCTTC,CASSNRDRGLGYTF
.,TRBJ1-5,TRBV6-4,.,TGTGCCAGATCCCCGGCCAGGGTTAGCAATCAGCCCCAGCATTTT,CARSPARVSNQPQHF
.,TRBJ2-3,TRBV9,.,TGTGCCAGCACCCAAACCCCACAGACAGATACGCAGTATTTT,CASTQTPQTDTQYF
.,TRBJ2-6,TRBV7-9,.,TGTGCCAGCAGCCAGGTGGGGCGACTAGCTGGGGCCAACGTCCTGACTTTC,CASSQVGRLAGANVLTF
.,TRBJ2-7,TRBV2,.,TGTGCCAGCATGACGAAAGGGAGCTCCTACGAGCAGTACTTC,CASMTKGSSYEQYF
.,TRBJ1-1,TRBV12-3/TRBV12-4,.,TGTGCCAGCACTATAGGTGGGCCTGAAGCTTTCTTT,CASTIGGPEAFF
.,TRBJ2-4,TRBV11-2,TRBD1,TGTGCCAGCAGCCAAAACAGGGGGCTTGACATTCAGTACTTC,CASSQNRGLDIQYF